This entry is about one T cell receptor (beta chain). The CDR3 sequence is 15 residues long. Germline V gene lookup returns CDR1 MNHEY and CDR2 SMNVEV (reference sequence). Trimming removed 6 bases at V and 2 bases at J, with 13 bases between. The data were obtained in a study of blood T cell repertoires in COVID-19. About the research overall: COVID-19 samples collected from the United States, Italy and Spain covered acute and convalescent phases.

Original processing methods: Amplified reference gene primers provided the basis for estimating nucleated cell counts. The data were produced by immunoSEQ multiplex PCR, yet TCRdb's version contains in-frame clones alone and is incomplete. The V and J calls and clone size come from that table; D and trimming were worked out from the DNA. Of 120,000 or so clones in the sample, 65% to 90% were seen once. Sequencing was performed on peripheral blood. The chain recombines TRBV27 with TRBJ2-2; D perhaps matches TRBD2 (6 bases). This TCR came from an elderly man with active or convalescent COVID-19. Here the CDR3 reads CASRIGAGNTGELFF. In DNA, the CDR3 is TGTGCCAGCAGAATAGGAGCGGGTAACACCGGGGAGCTGTTTTTT.